A single sample is the source of the 13 T cell receptor beta chains below, sequenced in a study of blood T cell repertoires in COVID-19. Clones were sequenced by immunoSEQ multiplex PCR, and TCRdb holds only the in-frame ones, with some missing. The sample yields roughly 100,000 clones, approximately 82% seen once. Material: peripheral blood. These receptor sequences come from an elderly woman with acute or convalescent COVID-19.

The chain carries TRBV18 and TRBJ1-3, with TRBD1 identical over 9 bases. Germline loops: CDR1 KGHSH, CDR2 LQKENI. This CDR3 has 16 residues. After removal of 3 bases from V and 3 bases from J, the junction contained 6 bases not matched to a gene. The CDR3 DNA sequence: TGTGCCAGCTCACCGCTACAGGGGGCGAATGGAAACACCATATATTTT. Its protein is CASSPLQGANGNTIYF. Filled out from reference TRBV18 and TRBJ1-3, the complete variable domain reads NAGVMQNPRHLVRRRGQEARLRCSPMKGHSHVYWYRQLPEEGLKFMVYLQKENIIDESGMPKERFSAEFPKEGPSILRIQQVVRGDSAAYFCASSPLQGANGNTIYFGEGSWLTVV.

The V gene is TRBV5-4, the J gene TRBJ2-6, with D maybe TRBD1 (6 bases). Germline values: CDR1 SGHNT, CDR2 YYREEE (reference sequence). V was clipped by 10 bases and J by 2 bases, with 13 bases between them. CDR3 length: 14 residues. The CDR3 DNA reads as TGTGCCGGGACCACAGGGACTGGGGCCAACGTCCTGACTTTC. This gives the protein CAGTTGTGANVLTF.

The CDR3 protein is CASSPIRLAGSSYNEQFF. CDR3 coding DNA: TGTGCCAGCAGCCCCATACGCTTAGCGGGGAGCTCCTACAATGAGCAGTTCTTC. The chain employs TRBV5-6 and TRBJ2-1; the match to TRBD2 covers 8 bases. The CDR3 covers 18 residues. With V trimmed by 4 bases and J by 0 bases, 12 bases remained unmatched. In germline, CDR1 is SGHDT, CDR2 YYEEEE. The full variable domain, with the rest looked up from reference TRBV5-6 and TRBJ2-1, is DAGVTQSPTHLIKTRGQQVTLRCSPKSGHDTVSWYQQALGQGPQFIFQYYEEEERQRGNFPDRFSGHQFPNYSSELNVNALLLGDSALYLCASSPIRLAGSSYNEQFFGPGTRLTVL.

This clone is a singleton in its sample. V is TRBV11-3 and J is TRBJ2-2; the D gene is possibly TRBD1 (5 bases). The CDR3 length is 15 residues. The V and J ends lost 5 bases and 3 bases respectively, with 13 bases between them. Germline V CDR1 and CDR2: SGHNT, YENEEA. The CDR3 nucleotides read TGTGCCAGCAGCATCACCCCGACAGACACCGGGGAGCTGTTTTTT. Translating it yields CASSITPTDTGELFF.

J is TRBJ2-2 and V is TRBV10-1; 7 nucleotides line up with TRBD1. The CDR3 spans 14 residues. Germline lookup yields CDR1 WNHNN and CDR2 SYGVQD (reference sequence). The V and J ends lost 6 bases and 1 base, in that order; junction bases with no gene match: 2. CDR3: CASRGGLNTGELFF. The DNA of the CDR3 is TGCGCCAGCAGAGGGGGCCTGAACACCGGGGAGCTGTTTTTT.

The V call is TRBV10-3, the J call TRBJ2-1, with TRBD2 matching 10 bases. Germline V CDR1 and CDR2: ENHRY, SYGVKD. This CDR3 has 16 amino acids. The ends lost 4 bases at V and 3 bases at J; junction bases unmatched: 6. This chain's CDR3 is CAISGLTSGIYNEQFF. Here the CDR3 DNA reads TGTGCCATCAGTGGCCTTACTAGCGGGATCTACAATGAGCAGTTCTTC.

The J gene is TRBJ1-4, the V gene TRBV3-1 (or the pseudogene TRBV3-2), with D uncertain. The CDR3 has 14 residues. Between the trimmed V and J ends, which lost 4 bases and 2 bases, there was a span of 8 bases. Germline CDR1 and CDR2: LGHDT and YNNKEL (reference sequence). The CDR3 DNA is TGTGCCAGCAGCCCCGGGTGGACTAATGAAAAACTGTTTTTT. This translates into CASSPGWTNEKLFF.

This clone was recorded once. The chain uses TRBV7-7 and TRBJ2-5; TRBD2 agrees at 11 bases. The CDR3 is 16 amino acids. The V gene end was trimmed by 5 bases and the J gene end by 2 bases; junction bases not matched to a gene: 7. Germline V CDR1 and CDR2: SSHAT, FNYEAQ (reference sequence). CDR3 sequence reads: CASSRGTSGKQETQYF. In DNA, the CDR3 is TGTGCCAGCAGCCGCGGGACTAGCGGCAAACAAGAGACCCAGTACTTC. Full variable domain (outside the CDR3, taken from reference TRBV7-7 and TRBJ2-5): GAGVSQSPRYKVTKRGQDVTLRCDPISSHATLYWYQQALGQGPEFLTYFNYEAQPDKSGLPSDRFSAERPEGSISTLTIQRTEQRDSAMYRCASSRGTSGKQETQYFGPGTRLLVL.

The chain joins TRBV18 to TRBJ2-1, with 9 bases lining up with TRBD2. V lost 0 bases to trimming and J lost 7 bases; unmatched junction nucleotides: 10. Germline CDR1 and CDR2: KGHSH and LQKENI. This CDR3 comprises 17 residues. The CDR3 region is CASSPPSLAGKANEQFF. The CDR3 bases are TGTGCCAGCTCACCACCGTCCCTAGCGGGAAAGGCGAATGAGCAGTTCTTC. The complete variable domain, with remaining parts taken from reference TRBV18 and TRBJ2-1, reads NAGVMQNPRHLVRRRGQEARLRCSPMKGHSHVYWYRQLPEEGLKFMVYLQKENIIDESGMPKERFSAEFPKEGPSILRIQQVVRGDSAAYFCASSPPSLAGKANEQFFGPGTRLTVL.

Comments on this clone: Other DNA sequences within the sample encode an identical CDR3. The gene calls are TRBV7-9 and TRBJ1-2; 8 positions match TRBD1. V gave up 1 base and J gave up 5 bases; unmatched junction bases: 0. This CDR3 is built from 13 residues. Germline lookup yields CDR1 SEHNR and CDR2 FQNEAQ (reference sequence). Here the CDR3 reads CASSLGQGYGYTF. CDR3 bases: TGTGCCAGCAGCTTAGGACAGGGGTATGGCTACACCTTC.

The gene calls are TRBV19 and TRBJ2-5; 8 bases are a match to TRBD2. There are 13 residues in the CDR3. The germline V gene encodes CDR1 LNHDA and CDR2 SQIVND (reference sequence). V was pared by 5 bases and J by 5 bases, with 4 bases of the junction left unmatched. In DNA form, the CDR3 reads TGTGCCAGTAGTCCCCGGGGGGGCGAGACCCAGTACTTC. It codes for CASSPRGGETQYF. The full variable domain, its missing parts supplied by reference TRBV19 and TRBJ2-5, is DGGITQSPKYLFRKEGQNVTLSCEQNLNHDAMYWYRQDPGQGLRLIYYSQIVNDFQKGDIAEGYSVSREKKESFPLTVTSAQKNPTAFYLCASSPRGGETQYFGPGTRLLVL.

V usage is TRBV30 and J usage is TRBJ2-2, with TRBD2 matching 15 bases. The J segment lost 2 bases and the V segment lost 0 bases, leaving 7 bases of the junction unmatched. The CDR3 length is 19 residues. Germline CDR1 reads GTSNPN; CDR2 reads SVGIG (reference sequence). This chain's CDR3 is CAWSVSWGLAGGNTGELFF. In DNA form, the CDR3 reads TGTGCCTGGAGTGTCTCATGGGGACTAGCGGGGGGAAACACCGGGGAGCTGTTTTTT. Using reference TRBV30 and TRBJ2-2 for the parts outside the CDR3, the full variable domain is SQTIHQWPATLVQPVGSPLSLECTVEGTSNPNLYWYRQAAGRGLQLLFYSVGIGQISSEVPQNLSASRPQDRQFILSSKKLLLSDSGFYLCAWSVSWGLAGGNTGELFFGEGSRLTVL.

This clone occurred once. V and J are TRBV5-6 and TRBJ2-2; D may be TRBD2 (6 bases). This CDR3 has 16 residues. V shed 4 bases and J shed 5 bases, with 18 bases lying between them. Germline CDR1 and CDR2: SGHDT and YYEEEE. CDR3 residues: CASSESVAEFTGELFF. The CDR3 DNA sequence: TGTGCCAGCAGCGAGTCAGTAGCGGAGTTTACCGGGGAGCTGTTTTTT. Variable domain in full (rest from reference TRBV5-6 and TRBJ2-2): DAGVTQSPTHLIKTRGQQVTLRCSPKSGHDTVSWYQQALGQGPQFIFQYYEEEERQRGNFPDRFSGHQFPNYSSELNVNALLLGDSALYLCASSESVAEFTGELFFGEGSRLTVL.